A selection of T cell receptor beta chains follows, all from one sample in a study of shared clonotypes between healthy human individuals. Only in-frame clones appear in the TCRdb table, and some are missing; sequencing was by immunoSEQ multiplex PCR. The data show millions of clones, roughly 94% seen once. Sequenced: naive CD8+ T cells sorted from blood. These receptors were collected from a man between 18 and 29 years old in good health. The CDR3 runs from the conserved cysteine through the conserved F or W. Fields, in order: V gene, D gene, clone size, J gene, CDR3 DNA, CDR3 protein. A D gene is named only where the DNA matches it firmly. Only some rows state a clone size, as once, few, many or a class for expanded clones.

TRBV5-6	NA	NA	TRBJ2-7	TGTGCCAGCAGCTACGACACGGAGAGTTACGAGCAGTACTTC	CASSYDTESYEQYF
TRBV27	NA	NA	TRBJ2-2	TGTGCCAGCCAGCAGCGGAGACTGAACACCGGGGAGCTGTTTTTT	CASQQRRLNTGELFF
TRBV5-1	NA	NA	TRBJ1-1	TGCGCCAGCAGCTTTTATCCAGTTGAAAACACTGAAGCTTTCTTT	CASSFYPVENTEAFF
TRBV9	TRBD2	NA	TRBJ2-1	TGTGCCAGCAGCGCAGATAGCGGGTCATCCAACAATGAGCAGTTCTTC	CASSADSGSSNNEQFF
TRBV6-5	NA	NA	TRBJ2-5	TGTGCCAGCAGTTACAAGTGGGACCCGATGGAGACCCAGTACTTC	CASSYKWDPMETQYF
TRBV6-5	TRBD2	NA	TRBJ2-7	TGTGCCAGCAGTCAGCGGGAGGGCCTCTACGAGCAGTACTTC	CASSQREGLYEQYF
TRBV2	TRBD1	few	TRBJ2-5	TGTGCCAGCAGCGCCGGGACAGGGGGCCTCCAAGAGACCCAGTACTTC	CASSAGTGGLQETQYF
TRBV10-1	NA	NA	TRBJ1-5	TGCGCCAGCAGTGAGAGACAGCAAAATCAGCCCCAGCATTTT	CASSERQQNQPQHF
TRBV6-6	TRBD2	NA	TRBJ2-1	TGTGCCAGCAATCTCGGACTAGCGGGCTACAATGAGCAGTTCTTC	CASNLGLAGYNEQFF
TRBV5-4	NA	NA	TRBJ2-7	TGTGCCAGCAGCCACTTTGGGAGCTACGAGCAGTACTTC	CASSHFGSYEQYF
TRBV10-1	NA	NA	TRBJ2-1	TGCGCCATCTCCGGGACTGGATTCAATGAGCAGTTCTTC	CAISGTGFNEQFF
TRBV4-2	NA	few	TRBJ2-5	TGTGCCAGCAGCCACACATCCAGGACCCCCGGCTTTGAGACCCAGTACTTC	CASSHTSRTPGFETQYF
TRBV28	NA	NA	TRBJ2-7	TGTGCCAGCAGCCCAGACGTTCCCCGCTACGAGCAGTACTTC	CASSPDVPRYEQYF
TRBV5-5	TRBD1	NA	TRBJ2-7	TGTGCCAGCAGCTTGTATAGGACAGGGTCACTCGAGCAGTACTTC	CASSLYRTGSLEQYF
TRBV27	NA	NA	TRBJ2-7	TGTGCCAGCAGTTTAGGCCCAGGGTACGAGCAGTACTTC	CASSLGPGYEQYF
TRBV5-6	TRBD1	few	TRBJ1-6	TGTGCCAGCAGCCCTCTTGGGACAGGTTCCTCACCCCTCCACTTT	CASSPLGTGSSPLHF
TRBV27	NA	NA	TRBJ2-5	TGTGCCAGCAGTTTCACAGCTTCCCAAGAGACCCAGTACTTC	CASSFTASQETQYF
TRBV28	TRBD1	NA	TRBJ2-7	TGTGCCAGCAGTTTCGGGACAGGGGTCGACGAGCAGTACTTC	CASSFGTGVDEQYF
TRBV4-3	NA	NA	TRBJ2-1	TGCGCCAGCAGCCTACCGGGACGGAAGCAGTTCTTC	CASSLPGRKQFF
TRBV2	TRBD1	NA	TRBJ1-5	TGTGCCAGCCGAACGACAGGGGGCAATCAGCCCCAGCATTTT	CASRTTGGNQPQHF
TRBV29-1	TRBD2	once	TRBJ2-7	TGCAGCGCCTCGGGACTAGCGACCTACGAGCAGTACTTC	CSASGLATYEQYF
TRBV10-3	TRBD2	NA	TRBJ2-3	TGTGCCATCAAGACTAGCGGGATTTCAGATACGCAGTATTTT	CAIKTSGISDTQYF
TRBV2	TRBD1	NA	TRBJ2-7	TGTGCCAGCATGGGGACAGGGGGAAAATACGAGCAGTACTTC	CASMGTGGKYEQYF
TRBV4-1	NA	NA	TRBJ2-7	TGCGCCAGCAGCCGGACGGACTCCTACGAGCAGTACTTC	CASSRTDSYEQYF
TRBV10-2	NA	NA	TRBJ1-2	TGCGCCAGCAGTGATAGCAGTCTCCCAGTTTCCAACTATGGCTACACCTTC	CASSDSSLPVSNYGYTF
TRBV6-5	NA	NA	TRBJ1-4	TGTGCCAGCAGTTACCCAGACAGGGAAAAACTGTTTTTT	CASSYPDREKLFF
TRBV4-1	NA	NA	TRBJ2-7	TGCGCCAGCAGCCAAGGGGGCTACGAGCAGTACTTC	CASSQGGYEQYF
TRBV19	NA	NA	TRBJ2-7	TGTGCCAGTAGTATATCCCCAGACGTCTTCGAGCAGTACTTC	CASSISPDVFEQYF
TRBV7-2	NA	once	TRBJ1-6	TGTGCCAGCAGCTTACCTGACGGAGGAACACCCCTCCACTTT	CASSLPDGGTPLHF
TRBV10-1	TRBD2	NA	TRBJ2-1	TGCGCCAGCAGCCTGGGGCTAGCGGGGGGGCCCGGCTGGGACAATGAGCAGTTCTTC	CASSLGLAGGPGWDNEQFF
TRBV6-1	TRBD1	NA	TRBJ1-2	TGTGCCAGCAGTGAAGTTAGGGACAGCTATGGCTACACCTTC	CASSEVRDSYGYTF
TRBV29-1	TRBD1	once	TRBJ2-5	TGCAGCGTTGAAATCAGGGGGGAGACCCAGTACTTC	CSVEIRGETQYF
TRBV28	NA	few	TRBJ2-5	TGTGCCAGCAGTTTTCCTCAGGCGGGGCAAGAGACCCAGTACTTC	CASSFPQAGQETQYF
TRBV19	NA	NA	TRBJ1-2	TGTGCCAGTAGTATAAACAGGGATCATGGCTACACCTTC	CASSINRDHGYTF
TRBV30	NA	NA	TRBJ1-1	TGTGCCTGTTTTGAGGGGCCCACTGAAGCTTTCTTT	CACFEGPTEAFF
TRBV4-1	NA	NA	TRBJ2-7	TGCGCCAGCAGCCTGGGTTATGGCTACGAGCAGTACTTC	CASSLGYGYEQYF
TRBV5-6	NA	NA	TRBJ2-3	TGTGCCAGCAGCTTGGGCAGGGCCCCGGTTCAGTATTTT	CASSLGRAPVQYF
TRBV12-5	NA	NA	TRBJ2-7	TGTGCTAGTGGCCTCAGCGGTGGCGAGCAGTACTTC	CASGLSGGEQYF
TRBV5-1	NA	NA	TRBJ2-1	TGCGCCAGCAGCTTGGAAGTGGGGGTGGGTTACAATGAGCAGTTCTTC	CASSLEVGVGYNEQFF
TRBV19	NA	NA	TRBJ1-2	TGTGCCAGTAGTATAGAGGCGGAGAATATGGATGGCTACACCTTC	CASSIEAENMDGYTF
TRBV4-1	NA	once	TRBJ1-6	TGCGCCAGCAGCGTTCTGGACGGGGGTAATTCACCCCTCCACTTT	CASSVLDGGNSPLHF
TRBV5-6	NA	NA	TRBJ1-1	TGTGCCAGCAGCTCGGGACCCCAAAGGGACACTGAAGCTTTCTTT	CASSSGPQRDTEAFF
TRBV7-9	NA	NA	TRBJ2-7	TGTGCCACGTCAGTTCCGATCAGCAACTCCTACGAGCAGTACTTC	CATSVPISNSYEQYF
TRBV11-2	NA	NA	TRBJ2-7	TGTGCCAGCAGCTTAGAGGGCTTCTCTTACCTCTTC	CASSLEGFSYLF
TRBV7-9	TRBD1	NA	TRBJ2-5	TGTGCCAGCAGCACGCCGCTAGGGGGCAGGGAGACCCAGTACTTC	CASSTPLGGRETQYF
TRBV28	NA	once	TRBJ2-1	TGTGCCAGCAGTTTAAGCCCTAGGGCCTTTTTGGATGAGCAGTTCTTC	CASSLSPRAFLDEQFF
TRBV10-2	NA	NA	TRBJ1-1	TGCGCCAGCGGGGCCGTGAACACTGAAGCTTTCTTT	CASGAVNTEAFF
TRBV7-9	NA	many	TRBJ2-3	TGTGCCAGCAGCTTAGGCACAGATACGCAGTATTTT	CASSLGTDTQYF
TRBV7-3	NA	NA	TRBJ2-3	TGTGCCAGCAGCTTAACTGGGGGGGCATTGGATACGCAGTATTTT	CASSLTGGALDTQYF
TRBV7-2	TRBD1	NA	TRBJ2-7	TGTGCCAGCAGCCTCCCGGGACAGGGGGAGCTCACCTACGAGCAGTACTTC	CASSLPGQGELTYEQYF
TRBV7-8	NA	NA	TRBJ2-7	TGTGCCAGCAGCTTGGGATGGGGGGTAGGCTACGAGCAGTACTTC	CASSLGWGVGYEQYF
TRBV15	NA	NA	TRBJ1-5	TGTGCCACCAGCAGAGATCTGGGGGGAGGTCAGCCCCAGCATTTT	CATSRDLGGGQPQHF
TRBV15	TRBD1	NA	TRBJ2-1	TGTGCCACCAGCAGATCCTCCGGGACAGGGCACAGTGAGCAGTTCTTC	CATSRSSGTGHSEQFF
TRBV30	NA	NA	TRBJ2-1	TGTGCCTGGAGTGTAAGGGGGGCATACAATGAGCAGTTCTTC	CAWSVRGAYNEQFF
TRBV18	NA	NA	TRBJ2-1	TGTGCCAGCTCACCAGGGGCCCGCTCCTACAATGAGCAGTTCTTC	CASSPGARSYNEQFF
TRBV7-6	TRBD2	NA	TRBJ2-7	TGTGCCAGCAGCTTAGGGACTAGCGGCTCCTACGAGCAGTACTTC	CASSLGTSGSYEQYF
TRBV6-1	NA	once	TRBJ2-7	TGTGCCAGCAGTGAAGGCGGTCCACCCTACGAGCAGTACTTC	CASSEGGPPYEQYF
TRBV9	TRBD1	NA	TRBJ1-2	TGTGCCAGCAGCAACACCCCCGGGGGGACAGGGAACTATGGCTACACCTTC	CASSNTPGGTGNYGYTF
TRBV6-1	TRBD1	NA	TRBJ2-7	TGTGCCAGCAGGGTGGGACAGGGAATCTACGAGCAGTACTTC	CASRVGQGIYEQYF